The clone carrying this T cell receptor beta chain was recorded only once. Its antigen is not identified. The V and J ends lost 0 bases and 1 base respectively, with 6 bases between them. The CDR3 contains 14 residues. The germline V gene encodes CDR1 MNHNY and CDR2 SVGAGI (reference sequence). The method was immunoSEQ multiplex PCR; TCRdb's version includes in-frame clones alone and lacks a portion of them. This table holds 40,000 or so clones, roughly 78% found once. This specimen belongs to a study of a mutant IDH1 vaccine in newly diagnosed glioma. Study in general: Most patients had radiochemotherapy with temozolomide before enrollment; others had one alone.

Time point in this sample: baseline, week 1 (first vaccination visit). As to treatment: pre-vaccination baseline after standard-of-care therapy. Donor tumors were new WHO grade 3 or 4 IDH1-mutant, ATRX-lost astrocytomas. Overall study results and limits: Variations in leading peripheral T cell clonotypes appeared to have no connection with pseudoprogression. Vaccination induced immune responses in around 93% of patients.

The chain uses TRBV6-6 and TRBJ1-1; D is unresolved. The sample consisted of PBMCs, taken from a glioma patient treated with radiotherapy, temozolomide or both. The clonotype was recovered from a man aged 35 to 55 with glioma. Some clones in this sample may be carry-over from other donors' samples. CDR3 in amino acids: CASSYSSRNTEAFF. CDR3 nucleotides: TGTGCCAGCAGTTACTCGAGCAGGAACACTGAAGCTTTCTTT.